These 24 T cell receptor beta chains came from one sample sequenced in a study of T cell responses to AZD1222 COVID-19 vaccine. Clones were read by immunoSEQ multiplex PCR, and TCRdb kept only the in-frame ones, dropping some. The sample has 100,000 to 150,000 clones, about nine tenths seen once. Material: peripheral blood, obtained on day 0 of AZD1222 vaccination. These receptors originate from an adult in good health.

This clone was detected only once. The rearrangement joins TRBV25-1 to TRBJ2-1; 9 bases map to TRBD1. CDR1 is MGHDK and CDR2 is SYGVNS in the germline V gene. The CDR3 has 15 residues. V shed 3 bases and J 7 bases; nucleotides not matched to a gene: 7. The CDR3 nucleotides read TGTGCCAGCAGTGAGTTGGGACAGGGTGGAAATGAGCAGTTCTTC. Its translation: CASSELGQGGNEQFF.

The chain combines TRBV3-1 (or the pseudogene TRBV3-2) with TRBJ2-7; no reliable D call. Germline loops: CDR1 LGHDT, CDR2 YNNKEL (reference sequence). V lost 0 bases and J lost 3, with 9 bases in between. The CDR3 totals 14 residues. DNA for the CDR3: TGTGCCAGCAGCCAAGACTGGCTACTCTACGAGCAGTACTTC. Protein: CASSQDWLLYEQYF.

This clone was seen a single time. The chain couples TRBV2 to TRBJ2-6; 8 bases line up with TRBD2. V lost 10 bases to trimming and J lost 3 bases; unmatched junction nucleotides: 11. In germline, CDR1 is SNHLY, CDR2 FYNNEI. The CDR3 runs 16 residues. This CDR3 reads CAKTGRGGNGANVLTF. The CDR3 DNA follows: TGTGCCAAGACCGGGAGGGGAGGGAATGGGGCCAACGTCCTGACTTTC.

The J gene is TRBJ1-2, the V gene TRBV10-3, with TRBD1 identical over 7 bases. The CDR3 contains 15 residues. CDR1 is ENHRY, CDR2 SYGVKD, per germline. J lost 4 bases, V lost 6 bases, and 11 bases had no gene match. This CDR3 reads CAIRILDRVGYGYTF. The CDR3 DNA reads as TGTGCCATCAGAATTCTCGACAGGGTTGGCTATGGCTACACCTTC.

The chain joins TRBV13 to TRBJ1-3; the D gene is possibly TRBD1 (5 bases). The CDR3 is made up of 18 amino acids. Germline values: CDR1 PRHDT, CDR2 FYEKMQ (reference sequence). Trimming removed 5 bases from V and 3 bases from J, with 23 bases in between. The DNA for the CDR3 is TGTGCCAGCAGCCGCCGGGGCCGGACCTTTGTTAGTGGAAACACCATATATTTT. Residues: CASSRRGRTFVSGNTIYF. The complete variable domain, with remaining parts taken from reference TRBV13 and TRBJ1-3, reads AAGVIQSPRHLIKEKRETATLKCYPIPRHDTVYWYQQGPGQDPQFLISFYEKMQSDKGSIPDRFSAQQFSDYHSELNMSSLELGDSALYFCASSRRGRTFVSGNTIYFGEGSWLTVV.

This chain connects TRBV24-1 to TRBJ2-1; the D gene is possibly TRBD2 (5 bases). The CDR3 covers 15 residues. The germline V and J ends were trimmed by 5 bases and 0 bases, with 10 bases remaining between them. Germline V lookup: CDR1 KGHDR, CDR2 SFDVKD. This chain's CDR3 is CATSGNGGSYNEQFF. The CDR3 bases are TGTGCCACCAGTGGTAACGGAGGCTCCTACAATGAGCAGTTCTTC.

The chain has TRBV13 and TRBJ2-2; D is undetermined. Germline CDR1 and CDR2: PRHDT and FYEKMQ (reference sequence). V lost 3 bases and J lost 4, with 6 bases in between. CDR3 length equals 13 residues. As DNA, the CDR3 is TGTGCCAGCAGCTTTCGCCTCACCGGGGAGCTGTTTTTT. Its translation is CASSFRLTGELFF.

The V call is TRBV18, the J call TRBJ1-3; D not certain. With 5 bases removed from V and 0 bases from J, the gap between germline ends came to 11 bases. The CDR3 is 15 amino acids. Germline CDR1 KGHSH, CDR2 LQKENI. The CDR3 sequence is CASSDEISSGNTIYF. The DNA of the CDR3 is TGTGCCAGCTCAGACGAAATAAGCTCTGGAAACACCATATATTTT.

The V and J genes are TRBV15 and TRBJ1-2; D may be TRBD1 (6 bases). The ends were cut back, 5 bases at V and 3 bases at J, with 13 bases in the middle. The CDR3 extends over 14 amino acids. CDR1 is LNHNV and CDR2 is YYDKDF in the germline V gene (reference sequence). CDR3 amino acids: CATSLAGEYYGYTF. CDR3 DNA sequence: TGTGCCACCAGCTTGGCAGGGGAATACTATGGCTACACCTTC.

This chain uses TRBV7-3 with TRBJ2-1; TRBD2 matches 15 bases. The CDR3 is 18 residues long. V lost 3 bases and J lost 1; bases outside the gene matches: 4. Germline-derived CDR1 and CDR2 are SGHTA and FQGTGA. The CDR3 sequence is CASSLGLAGGPSYNEQFF. CDR3 bases: TGTGCCAGCAGCTTGGGACTAGCGGGGGGCCCTTCCTACAATGAGCAGTTCTTC.

This clone was counted once. The chain has TRBV12-3 or TRBV12-4 and TRBJ2-7; no firm D call. This CDR3 region has 13 residues. The V end was cut by 4 bases, the J end by 4 bases, with 11 bases between. CDR3 nucleotide sequence: TGTGCCAGCAGTTCCCGTGAAGTTTACGAGCAGTACTTC. Translating it yields CASSSREVYEQYF.

This chain connects TRBV11-3 to TRBJ2-3; D is uncertain. Germline assignment: CDR1 SGHNT and CDR2 YENEEA. There are 13 residues in the CDR3. Trimming cost V 1 base and J 5 bases, with 7 bases left between them. CDR3 in DNA: TGTGCCAGCAGCTTAGGGTGGGAAGATACGCAGTATTTT. Its protein product is CASSLGWEDTQYF.

The chain links TRBV10-1 to TRBJ2-5, with TRBD1 matching 9 bases. The CDR3 contains 15 residues. Germline CDR1 WNHNN, CDR2 SYGVQD (reference sequence). With V trimmed by 5 bases and J by 5 bases, 9 bases remained unmatched. CDR3 bases: TGCGCCAGCAGTACGGACAGGGGCGTCCGGGAGACCCAGTACTTC. It encodes CASSTDRGVRETQYF.

The rearrangement links TRBV15 to TRBJ1-5, with a tentative D call TRBD1 (5 bases). With 0 bases removed from V and 0 bases from J, the gap between germline ends came to 12 bases. The CDR3 consists of 17 residues. Per germline, CDR1 LNHNV and CDR2 YYDKDF (reference sequence). CDR3 loop: CATSRDRDRFSNQPQHF. The CDR3, as DNA: TGTGCCACCAGCAGAGATCGGGACCGTTTTAGCAATCAGCCCCAGCATTTT.

V and J are TRBV6-5 and TRBJ2-7; TRBD2 matches at 8 bases. With 7 bases clipped from V and 9 bases from J, the junction kept 11 bases outside the gene matches. CDR3 size: 13 residues. Per the germline V gene, CDR1 is MNHEY and CDR2 is SVGAGI. The CDR3, as DNA: TGTGCCAGCACTCCCCCGGGAGGGACCGGGCAGTACTTC. It yields the protein CASTPPGGTGQYF.

The gene calls are TRBV6-5 and TRBJ2-2, with D unresolved. The V and J ends lost 2 bases and 0 bases respectively, with 10 bases between them. Germline CDR1 MNHEY, CDR2 SVGAGI. The CDR3 has 16 residues. The CDR3, as DNA: TGTGCCAGCAGTTACGCTTACAGTGCGAACACCGGGGAGCTGTTTTTT. Translation gives CASSYAYSANTGELFF.

The CDR3 DNA follows: TGCGCCAGCAGCTTAGGGCTACAGGGGGTTCTTGAAAAACTGTTTTTT. This translates into CASSLGLQGVLEKLFF. The genes are TRBV5-1 and TRBJ1-4, with TRBD1 matching 8 bases. The germline CDR1 and CDR2 sequences are SGHRS and YFSETQ. After removal of 2 bases from V and 7 bases from J, the junction contained 10 bases not matched to a gene. The CDR3 loop spans 16 amino acids.

DNA of the CDR3: TGTGCCAGCAGCTCCTTAACAGGGTGGGAATCAACCGGGGAGCTGTTTTTT. Translated: CASSSLTGWESTGELFF. V usage is TRBV5-4 and J usage is TRBJ2-2; perhaps TRBD1 as D (6 bases). CDR3 length: 17 amino acids. Germline V CDR1 and CDR2: SGHNT, YYREEE (reference sequence). V lost 3 bases, J lost 5 bases, and 20 bases lay in between.

V and J are TRBV7-9 and TRBJ1-2; no firm D call. CDR3 length: 10 residues. Germline V gives CDR1 SEHNR, CDR2 FQNEAQ (reference sequence). Trimming took off 3 bases at V and 7 bases at J, with 3 bases between the two ends. CDR3 in amino acids: CASSFGGYTF. CDR3 bases: TGTGCCAGCAGCTTTGGTGGCTACACCTTC.

The chain links TRBV15 to TRBJ2-3, with TRBD2 matching over 7 bases. V trimming: 5 bases; J trimming: 3 bases; junction bases outside the gene matches: 14. Germline V gene data show CDR1 as LNHNV and CDR2 as YYDKDF (reference sequence). This CDR3 is 17 amino acids long. This CDR3 is CATSFSRREGMTDTQYF. In DNA form, the CDR3 reads TGTGCCACCAGCTTTTCCAGAAGGGAGGGGATGACAGATACGCAGTATTTT.

The V and J genes are TRBV30 and TRBJ2-3, with D possibly TRBD2 on 6 matching bases. The germline gives CDR1 GTSNPN, CDR2 SVGIG (reference sequence). V dropped 0 bases and J dropped 2 bases, with 15 bases sitting between them. The CDR3 totals 16 residues. CDR3 in amino acids: CAWSVLSGRYTDTQYF. In DNA form, the CDR3 reads TGTGCCTGGAGTGTACTTAGCGGAAGATACACAGATACGCAGTATTTT.

The genes are TRBV2 and TRBJ2-7; D remains ambiguous. CDR3 size: 11 residues. Trimming took 2 bases from V and 3 from J, leaving 2 bases between them. Germline values: CDR1 SNHLY, CDR2 FYNNEI. Here the CDR3 reads CASSEIYEQYF. The CDR3 DNA sequence: TGTGCCAGCAGTGAAATCTACGAGCAGTACTTC.

This clone was seen just once. The chain is built from TRBV24-1 and TRBJ1-2; the D gene is possibly TRBD1 (5 bases). Per germline, CDR1 KGHDR and CDR2 SFDVKD. Trimming stripped 4 bases from V and 5 bases from J, with 13 bases between. The CDR3 is 14 amino acids. The DNA for the CDR3 is TGTGCCACCAGTGACCCCTCCCGACAGTATGGCTACACCTTC. Translation gives CATSDPSRQYGYTF.

V is TRBV5-4 and J is TRBJ1-4; D unclear. The CDR3 spans 14 residues. Per germline, CDR1 SGHNT and CDR2 YYREEE (reference sequence). The ends were cut back, 0 bases at V and 0 bases at J, with 3 bases in the middle. The CDR3 DNA sequence: TGTGCCAGCAGCTTGGGATCAACTAATGAAAAACTGTTTTTT. Translation gives CASSLGSTNEKLFF.